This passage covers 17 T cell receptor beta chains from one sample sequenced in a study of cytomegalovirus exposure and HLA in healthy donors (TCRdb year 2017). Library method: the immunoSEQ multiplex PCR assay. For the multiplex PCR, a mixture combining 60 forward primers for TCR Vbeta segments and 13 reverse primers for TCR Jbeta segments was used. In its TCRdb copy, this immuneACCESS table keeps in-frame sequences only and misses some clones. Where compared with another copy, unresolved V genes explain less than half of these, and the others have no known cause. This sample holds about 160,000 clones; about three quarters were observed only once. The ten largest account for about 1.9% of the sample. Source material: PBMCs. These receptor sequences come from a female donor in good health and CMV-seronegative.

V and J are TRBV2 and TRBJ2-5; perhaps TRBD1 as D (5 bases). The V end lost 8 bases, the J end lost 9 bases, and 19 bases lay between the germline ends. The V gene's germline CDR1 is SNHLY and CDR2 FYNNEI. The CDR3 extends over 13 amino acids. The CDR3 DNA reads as TGTGCCAGCGGCTTGAAGGGGTCACTTGCCCAGTACTTC. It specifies CASGLKGSLAQYF.

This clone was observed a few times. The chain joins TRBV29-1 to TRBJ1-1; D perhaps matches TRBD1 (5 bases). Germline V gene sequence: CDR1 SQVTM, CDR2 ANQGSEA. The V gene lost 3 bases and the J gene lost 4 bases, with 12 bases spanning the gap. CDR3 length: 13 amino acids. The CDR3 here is CSVDAQGPTEAFF. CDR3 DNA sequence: TGCAGCGTTGACGCGCAGGGCCCCACTGAAGCTTTCTTT.

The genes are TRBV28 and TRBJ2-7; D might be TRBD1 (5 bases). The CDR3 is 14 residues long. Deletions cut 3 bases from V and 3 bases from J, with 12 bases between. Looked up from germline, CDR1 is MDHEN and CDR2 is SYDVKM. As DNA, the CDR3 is TGTGCCAGCAGTTTCCCGGGCAGGGTCTACGAGCAGTACTTC. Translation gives CASSFPGRVYEQYF.

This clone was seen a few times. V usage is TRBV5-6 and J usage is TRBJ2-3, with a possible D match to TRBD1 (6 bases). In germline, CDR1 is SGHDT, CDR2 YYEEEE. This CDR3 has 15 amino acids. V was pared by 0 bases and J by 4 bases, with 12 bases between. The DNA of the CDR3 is TGTGCCAGCAGCTTGGTGCGGGCAGGGGCAGATACGCAGTATTTT. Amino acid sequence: CASSLVRAGADTQYF.

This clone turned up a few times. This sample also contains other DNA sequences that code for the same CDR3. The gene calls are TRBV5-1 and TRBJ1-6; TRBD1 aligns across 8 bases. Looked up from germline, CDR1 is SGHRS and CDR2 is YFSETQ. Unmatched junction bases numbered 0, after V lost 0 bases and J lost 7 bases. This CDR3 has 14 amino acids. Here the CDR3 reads CASSLGQGNSPLHF. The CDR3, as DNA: TGCGCCAGCAGCTTGGGACAGGGGAATTCACCCCTCCACTTT. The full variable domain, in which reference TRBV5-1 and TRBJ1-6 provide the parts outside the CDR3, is KAGVTQTPRYLIKTRGQQVTLSCSPISGHRSVSWYQQTPGQGLQFLFEYFSETQRNKGNFPGRFSGRQFSNSRSEMNVSTLELGDSALYLCASSLGQGNSPLHFGNGTRLTVT.

CDR3 nucleotides: TGCAGCGGCCATTCGGACAGGGCTGAAGCTTTCTTT. Encoded protein: CSGHSDRAEAFF. V is TRBV29-1 and J is TRBJ1-1; TRBD1 agrees at 8 bases. This CDR3 has 12 amino acids. Germline CDR1 and CDR2: SQVTM and ANQGSEA. Trimming cost V 7 bases and J 6 bases; bases outside gene matches: 7.

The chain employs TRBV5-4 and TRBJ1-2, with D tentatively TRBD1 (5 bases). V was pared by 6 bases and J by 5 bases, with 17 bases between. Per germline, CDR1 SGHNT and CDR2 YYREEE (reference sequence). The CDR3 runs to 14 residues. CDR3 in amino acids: CASTWKGSGYGYTF. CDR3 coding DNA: TGTGCCAGCACCTGGAAAGGGTCAGGGTATGGCTACACCTTC.

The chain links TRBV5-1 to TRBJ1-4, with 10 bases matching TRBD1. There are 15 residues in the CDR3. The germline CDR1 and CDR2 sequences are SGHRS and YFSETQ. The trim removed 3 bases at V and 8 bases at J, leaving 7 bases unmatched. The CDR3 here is CASSWGQGLGEKLFF. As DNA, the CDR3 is TGCGCCAGCAGCTGGGGACAGGGGTTAGGGGAAAAACTGTTTTTT. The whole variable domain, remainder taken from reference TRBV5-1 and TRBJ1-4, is KAGVTQTPRYLIKTRGQQVTLSCSPISGHRSVSWYQQTPGQGLQFLFEYFSETQRNKGNFPGRFSGRQFSNSRSEMNVSTLELGDSALYLCASSWGQGLGEKLFFGSGTQLSVL.

CDR3 region: CASETRYGANVLTF. The CDR3 nucleotides are TGTGCCAGCGAGACCAGGTACGGGGCCAACGTCCTGACTTTC. The V gene is TRBV25-1, the J gene TRBJ2-6; D gene unclear. The germline V and J ends were trimmed by 8 bases and 4 bases, with 12 bases remaining between them. Per germline, CDR1 MGHDK and CDR2 SYGVNS. The CDR3 is 14 amino acids. Drawing the rest from reference TRBV25-1 and TRBJ2-6, the complete variable domain is EADIYQTPRYLVIGTGKKITLECSQTMGHDKMYWYQQDPGMELHLIHYSYGVNSTEKGDLSSESTVSRIRTEHFPLTLESARPSHTSQYLCASETRYGANVLTFGAGSRLTVL.

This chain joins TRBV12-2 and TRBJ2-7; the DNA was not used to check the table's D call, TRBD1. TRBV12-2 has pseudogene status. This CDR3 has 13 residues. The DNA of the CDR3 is TGTGCAAGTCGCTTCAGGGGCTCCTACGAGCAGTACTTC. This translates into CASRFRGSYEQYF.

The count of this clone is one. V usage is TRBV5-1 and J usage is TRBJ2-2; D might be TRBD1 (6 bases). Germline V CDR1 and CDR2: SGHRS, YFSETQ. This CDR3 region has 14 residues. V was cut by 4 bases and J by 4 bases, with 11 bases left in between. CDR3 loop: CASSPGTLTGELFF. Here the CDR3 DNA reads TGCGCCAGCAGCCCCGGGACACTCACCGGGGAGCTGTTTTTT.

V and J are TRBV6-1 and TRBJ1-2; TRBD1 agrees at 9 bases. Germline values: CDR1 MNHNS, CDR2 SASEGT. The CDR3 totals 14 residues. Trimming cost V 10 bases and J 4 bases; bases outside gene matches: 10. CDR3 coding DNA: TGTGCCACCGATTCGGACAGGGGCCTCTATGGCTACACCTTC. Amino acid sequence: CATDSDRGLYGYTF.

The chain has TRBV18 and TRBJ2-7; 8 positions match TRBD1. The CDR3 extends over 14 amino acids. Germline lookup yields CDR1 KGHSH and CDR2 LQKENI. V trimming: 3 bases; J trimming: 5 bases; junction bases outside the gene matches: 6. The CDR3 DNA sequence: TGTGCCAGCTCACCGTATACAGGGGGAGACGAGCAGTACTTC. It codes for CASSPYTGGDEQYF.

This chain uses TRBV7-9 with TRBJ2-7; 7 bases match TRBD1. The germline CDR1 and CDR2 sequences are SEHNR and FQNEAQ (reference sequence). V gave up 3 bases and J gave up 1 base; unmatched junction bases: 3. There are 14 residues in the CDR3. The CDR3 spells CASSFQQGSYEQYF. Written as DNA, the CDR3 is TGTGCCAGCAGCTTCCAACAGGGGTCCTACGAGCAGTACTTC.

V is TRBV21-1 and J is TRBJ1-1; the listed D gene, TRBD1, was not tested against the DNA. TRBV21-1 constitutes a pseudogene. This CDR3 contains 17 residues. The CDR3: CASSKGGQGVPNTEAFF. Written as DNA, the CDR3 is TGTGCCAGCAGCAAAGGGGGACAGGGGGTCCCGAACACTGAAGCTTTCTTT.

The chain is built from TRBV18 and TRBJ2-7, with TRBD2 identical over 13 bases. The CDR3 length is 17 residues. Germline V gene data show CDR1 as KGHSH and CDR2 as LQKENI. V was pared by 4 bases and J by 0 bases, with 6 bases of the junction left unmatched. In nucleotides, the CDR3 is TGTGCCAGCTCACGGACTAGCGGGAGAGCCTACTCCTACGAGCAGTACTTC. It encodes CASSRTSGRAYSYEQYF.

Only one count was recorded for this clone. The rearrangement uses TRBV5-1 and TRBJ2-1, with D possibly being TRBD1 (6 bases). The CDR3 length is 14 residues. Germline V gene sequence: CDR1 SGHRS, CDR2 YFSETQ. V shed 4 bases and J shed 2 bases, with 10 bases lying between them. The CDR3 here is CASSRDIAYNEQFF. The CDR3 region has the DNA TGCGCCAGCAGCCGGGACATAGCCTACAATGAGCAGTTCTTC.